Reported below is one T cell receptor (beta chain). This sample is drawn from a study of T cell changes during pregnancy in multiple sclerosis. Profiling relied on immunoSEQ multiplex PCR, and the TCRdb table lists in-frame clones only, not all of them. The sample records about 66,000 clones, 90% being singletons. CDR3 length equals 17 residues. Looked up from germline, CDR1 is SGHVS and CDR2 is FNYEAQ. V gave up 1 base and J gave up 3 bases; unmatched junction bases: 8. The J gene is TRBJ2-1, the V gene TRBV7-6; TRBD1 aligns across 8 bases. This sequence originates from a female donor with multiple sclerosis, enrolled in a pregnancy study. The specimen was peripheral blood, collected in the third trimester of pregnancy. The DNA of the CDR3 is TGTGCCAGCAGCTTAGAGGGGGTACAGGGGGTCTACAATGAGCAGTTCTTC. This sequence encodes CASSLEGVQGVYNEQFF. The whole variable domain, filled in from reference TRBV7-6 and TRBJ2-1, reads GAGVSQSPRYKVTKRGQDVALRCDPISGHVSLYWYRQALGQGPEFLTYFNYEAQQDKSGLPNDRFSAERPEGSISTLTIQRTEQRDSAMYRCASSLEGVQGVYNEQFFGPGTRLTVL.